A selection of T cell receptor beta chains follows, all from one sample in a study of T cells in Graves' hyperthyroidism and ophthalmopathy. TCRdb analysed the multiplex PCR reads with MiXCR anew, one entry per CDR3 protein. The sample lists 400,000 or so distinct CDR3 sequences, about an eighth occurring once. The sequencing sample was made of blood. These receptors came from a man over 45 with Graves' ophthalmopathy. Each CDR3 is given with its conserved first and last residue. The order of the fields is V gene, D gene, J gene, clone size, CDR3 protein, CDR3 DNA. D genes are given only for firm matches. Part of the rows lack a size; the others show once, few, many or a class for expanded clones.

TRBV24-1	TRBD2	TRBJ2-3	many	CATSDSGLAGADTQYF	TGTGCCACCAGTGATTCCGGGCTAGCGGGAGCAGATACGCAGTATTTT
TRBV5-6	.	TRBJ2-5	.	CASSLGLTQETQYF	TGTGCCAGCAGCCTGGGGTTAACTCAAGAGACCCAGTACTTC
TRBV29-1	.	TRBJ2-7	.	CSVDADSYEQYF	TGCAGCGTTGATGCGGACTCCTACGAGCAGTACTTC
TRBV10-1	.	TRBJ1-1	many	CASSENLNTEAFF	TGCGCCAGCAGTGAGAATTTGAACACTGAAGCTTTCTTT
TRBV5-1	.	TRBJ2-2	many	CASSLNTGELFF	TGTGCCAGCAGCTTAAACACCGGGGAGCTGTTTTTT
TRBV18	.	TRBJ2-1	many	CASSRVALDSYNEQFF	TGTGCCAGCTCACGAGTCGCCCTAGATTCCTACAATGAGCAGTTCTTC
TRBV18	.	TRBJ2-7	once	CASSRFGTSLSEQYF	TGTGCCAGCTCAAGGTTCGGGACTTCCCTGAGCGAGCAGTACTTC
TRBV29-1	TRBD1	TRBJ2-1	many	CSVVLWDRADEQFF	TGCAGCGTTGTTTTATGGGACAGGGCGGATGAGCAGTTCTTC
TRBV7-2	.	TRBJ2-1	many	CASSLVLDSGSYNEQFF	TGTGCCAGCAGCTTAGTCCTAGATAGCGGCTCCTACAATGAGCAGTTCTTC
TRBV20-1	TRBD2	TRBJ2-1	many	CSARDPLAGEDEQFF	TGCAGTGCTAGAGATCCCCTAGCGGGGGAGGATGAGCAGTTCTTC
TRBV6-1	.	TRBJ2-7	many	CASSFGRGAYEQYF	TGTGCCAGCAGTTTTGGCAGGGGGGCCTACGAGCAGTACTTC
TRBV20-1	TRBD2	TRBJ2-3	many	CSATASGTTDTQYF	TGCAGTGCTACAGCTAGCGGTACCACAGATACGCAGTATTTT
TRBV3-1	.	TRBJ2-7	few	CASSQIPEFNEQYF	TGTGCCAGCAGCCAAATTCCGGAGTTCAACGAGCAGTACTTC
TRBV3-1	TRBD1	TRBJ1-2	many	CASSPGQQAYGYTF	TGTGCCAGCAGCCCGGGACAGCAAGCCTATGGCTACACCTTC
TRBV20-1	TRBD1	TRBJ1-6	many	CSARYDRGNSPLHF	TGCAGTGCTAGATATGACAGGGGCAATTCACCCCTCCACTTT
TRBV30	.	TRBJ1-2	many	CAWSFGGGTGYTF	TGTGCCTGGAGTTTTGGGGGCGGAACTGGCTACACCTTC
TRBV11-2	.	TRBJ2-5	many	CASSTRDARRGAQYF	TGTGCCAGCAGCACCCGGGACGCCCGCAGGGGAGCCCAGTACTTC
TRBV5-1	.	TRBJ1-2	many	CASSLDRDYYGYTF	TGCGCCAGCAGCTTGGATCGCGACTACTATGGCTACACCTTC
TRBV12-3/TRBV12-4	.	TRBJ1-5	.	CASSMAGASNQPQHF	TGTGCCAGCAGTATGGCGGGCGCAAGCAATCAGCCCCAGCATTTT
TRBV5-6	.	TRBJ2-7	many	CASRSGGGSIHEQYF	TGTGCCAGCAGATCTGGTGGGGGATCGATCCACGAGCAGTACTTC
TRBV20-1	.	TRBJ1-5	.	CSARALYPGNQPQHF	TGCAGTGCTAGAGCCTTATATCCTGGCAATCAGCCCCAGCATTTT
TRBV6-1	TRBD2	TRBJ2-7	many	CASRNSGLGGYEQYF	TGTGCCAGCAGGAATAGCGGGTTGGGGGGCTACGAGCAGTACTTC
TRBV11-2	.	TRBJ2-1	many	CASSLEVGLGEQFF	TGTGCCAGCAGCTTAGAAGTCGGGTTAGGTGAGCAGTTCTTC
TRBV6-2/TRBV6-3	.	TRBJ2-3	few	CASSYRGLALTDTQYF	TGTGCCAGCAGTTACCGGGGCCTAGCGCTCACAGATACGCAGTATTTT
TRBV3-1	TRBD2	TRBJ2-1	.	CASSQERLAGGNEQFF	TGTGCCAGCAGCCAAGAAAGGCTAGCGGGAGGGAATGAGCAGTTCTTC
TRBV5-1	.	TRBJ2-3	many	CASSFGGTNTDTQYF	TGCGCCAGCAGCTTCGGCGGGACCAACACAGATACGCAGTATTTT
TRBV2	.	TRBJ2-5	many	CASSEARQVGETQYF	TGTGCCAGCAGTGAAGCGAGACAGGTCGGAGAGACCCAGTACTTC
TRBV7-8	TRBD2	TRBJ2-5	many	CASSRGGVAETQYF	TGTGCCAGCAGCCGCGGGGGAGTGGCGGAGACCCAGTACTTC
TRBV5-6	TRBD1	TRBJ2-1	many	CASSDPKTGGLYEQFF	TGTGCCAGCAGCGACCCCAAGACAGGGGGTCTATATGAGCAGTTCTTC
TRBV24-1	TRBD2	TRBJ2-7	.	CATSDGAGTYNEQYF	TGTGCCACCAGTGATGGAGCGGGAACCTACAATGAGCAGTACTTC
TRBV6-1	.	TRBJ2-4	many	CASSAKNIQYF	TGTGCCAGCTCCGCCAAAAACATTCAGTACTTC
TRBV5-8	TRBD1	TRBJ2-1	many	CASSTGGTGGYNEQFF	TGTGCCAGCAGCACTGGAGGGACAGGGGGTTACAATGAGCAGTTCTTC
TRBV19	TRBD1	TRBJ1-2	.	CASSIGTGGTGYTF	TGTGCCAGTAGTATCGGTACAGGGGGAACTGGCTACACCTTC
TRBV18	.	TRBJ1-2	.	CASSPDRQTLYGYTF	TGTGCCAGCTCCCCTGACAGGCAGACCCTCTATGGCTACACCTTC
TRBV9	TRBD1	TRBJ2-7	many	CASNAEGTGFWYEQYF	TGTGCCAGCAACGCCGAGGGGACAGGGTTCTGGTACGAGCAGTACTTC
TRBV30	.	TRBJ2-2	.	CAWSLRGTGELFF	TGTGCCTGGAGTTTGAGGGGCACCGGGGAGCTGTTTTTT
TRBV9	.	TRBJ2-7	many	CASSVGGVPYEQYF	TGTGCCAGCAGCGTAGGGGGAGTACCCTACGAGCAGTACTTC
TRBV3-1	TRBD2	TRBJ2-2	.	CASSRLSGGTGELFF	TGTGCCAGCAGTCGACTTAGCGGGGGCACCGGGGAGCTGTTTTTT
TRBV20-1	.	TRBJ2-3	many	CSASNGRDTQYF	TGCAGTGCTAGTAACGGGAGAGATACGCAGTATTTT
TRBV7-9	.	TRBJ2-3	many	CASSPSSVRDTQYF	TGTGCCAGCAGCCCCTCTTCCGTGCGAGATACGCAGTATTTT
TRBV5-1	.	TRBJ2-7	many	CASSSQGPGLNQQYF	TGCGCCAGCAGCTCCCAAGGACCGGGACTTAACCAGCAGTACTTC
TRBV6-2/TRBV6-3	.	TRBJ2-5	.	CASSSHQGGRMRGQETQYF	TGTGCCAGCAGTTCACACCAGGGGGGACGAATGCGGGGGCAAGAGACCCAGTACTTC
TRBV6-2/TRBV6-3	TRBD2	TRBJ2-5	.	CASSYGTSGQPTLETQYF	TGTGCCAGCAGTTACGGGACTAGCGGACAACCGACGCTGGAGACCCAGTACTTC
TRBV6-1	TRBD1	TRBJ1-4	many	CASSGGTGVAKLFF	TGTGCCAGCAGTGGAGGGACAGGGGTGGCAAAACTGTTTTTT
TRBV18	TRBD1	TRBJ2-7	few	CASSPKTGVFYEQYF	TGTGCCAGCTCACCCAAGACAGGGGTGTTCTACGAGCAGTACTTC
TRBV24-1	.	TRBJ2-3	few	CATSDQRSAQYF	TGTGCCACCAGTGATCAGAGGAGCGCGCAGTATTTT
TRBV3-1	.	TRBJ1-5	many	CASSQDPSRNQPQHF	TGTGCCAGCAGCCAAGACCCGAGTCGTAATCAGCCCCAGCATTTT
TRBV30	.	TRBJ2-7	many	CAWSVWQVSGRVHEQYF	TGTGCCTGGAGTGTTTGGCAGGTGAGCGGTCGCGTGCACGAGCAGTACTTC